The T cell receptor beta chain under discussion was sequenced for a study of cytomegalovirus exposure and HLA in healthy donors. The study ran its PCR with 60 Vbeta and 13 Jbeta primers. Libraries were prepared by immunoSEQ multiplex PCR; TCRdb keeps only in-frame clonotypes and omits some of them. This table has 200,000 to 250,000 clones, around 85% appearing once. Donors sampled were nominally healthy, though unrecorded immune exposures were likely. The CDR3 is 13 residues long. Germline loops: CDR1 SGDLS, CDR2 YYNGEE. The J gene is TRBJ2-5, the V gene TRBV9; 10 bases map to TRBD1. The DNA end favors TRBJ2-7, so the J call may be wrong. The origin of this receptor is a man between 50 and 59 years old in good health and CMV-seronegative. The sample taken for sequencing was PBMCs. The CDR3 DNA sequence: TGTGCCAGCCTGGACAGGGGGGACTACGAGCAGTACTTC. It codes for CASLDRGDYEQYF.